This TCR beta chain came from a study of control samples from healthy donors and cancer patients (dated by TCRdb to 2020 to 2022). There are 17 amino acids in the CDR3, from cysteine to phenylalanine inclusive. The CDR3 DNA has 51 bases and is translated from base 1. Clipping removes 5 bases from V and 7 bases from J, with 14 as the unmatched junction base count. Per the germline V gene (reference sequence), LNHDA is the CDR1 and SQIVND is the CDR2. With respect to this clone: The specificity of this receptor is unknown. Base qualities are not recorded, but no much larger clone differs from it by a single base.

The library was built by means of the immunoSEQ multiplex PCR assay. Imported from immuneACCESS, the table was reduced by TCRdb to in-frame sequences with V and J called. These copies leave out some clones; in studies compared against another copy, an unresolved V gene accounts for under half, and the cause of the remainder is not known. This sample is represented by 75,000 to 100,000 clones; approximately 82% of them were singletons. About 2% of the sample goes to the ten largest clones. The clonotype originates from a man aged 55-75 years in good health. The specimen was blood. The chain is encoded by TRBV19 joined to TRBJ2-1, with 10 middle bases fitting TRBD2. This receptor carries the CDR3 CASSSRLSGRATNEQFF. The nucleotide sequence is given as TGTGCCAGTAGTTCACGACTAAGCGGGAGGGCCACAAATGAGCAGTTCTTC. The full variable domain, with segments outside the CDR3 supplied by the reference TRBV19 and TRBJ2-1 proteins, appears as DGGITQSPKYLFRKEGQNVTLSCEQNLNHDAMYWYRQDPGQGLRLIYYSQIVNDFQKGDIAEGYSVSREKKESFPLTVTSAQKNPTAFYLCASSSRLSGRATNEQFFGPGTRLTVL.